The 28 T cell receptor beta chains below come from one sample, sequenced in a study of blood T cells in healthy people across ages. With a J-beta primer mix and a sample-barcoded 5' primer, a second PCR ran 7 to 11 cycles. MiXCR, run by TCRdb on the 5' RACE reads, gives a single entry per CDR3 protein. The sample consists of roughly 800,000 distinct CDR3 sequences, 58% of them appearing once. Material: blood. These receptors were obtained from a man between 25 and 39 years old in good health.

This chain connects TRBV4-3 to TRBJ2-7, with TRBD2 matching over 10 bases. This CDR3 has 15 amino acids. Germline V gene lookup returns CDR1 LGHNA and CDR2 YSLEER. Trimming took 0 bases from V and 4 from J; bases not matched to a gene: 3. The CDR3 reads CASSQDSSGRYEQYF. The CDR3 DNA sequence: TGCGCCAGCAGCCAAGATTCTAGCGGGAGATACGAGCAGTACTTC.

This clonotype showed up just a few times. The chain links TRBV7-3 to TRBJ2-3, with 11 bases aligning to TRBD2. This CDR3 comprises 15 residues. J gave up 6 bases and V 5 bases, and 7 bases lay outside the gene matches. Germline values: CDR1 SGHTA, CDR2 FQGTGA. CDR3 region: CASSLSGTSGDTQYF. The CDR3 DNA reads TGTGCCAGCAGCCTATCCGGGACTAGCGGCGATACGCAGTATTTT.

The chain couples TRBV12-3 or TRBV12-4 to TRBJ2-3, with 7 bases matching TRBD2. The CDR3 sequence is 11 residues long. J gave up 6 bases and V 8 bases, and 2 bases lay outside the gene matches. CDR3 DNA sequence: TGTGCCAGCTGGGGGGGGGATACGCAGTATTTT. Residues: CASWGGDTQYF.

This chain links TRBV7-9 with TRBJ2-7; the D gene is possibly TRBD1 (6 bases). V lost 6 bases to trimming and J lost 2 bases, with 11 bases between them. The CDR3 is 13 amino acids. Germline V CDR1 and CDR2: SEHNR, FQNEAQ (reference sequence). The CDR3 DNA reads TGTGCCAGCAGTAGACAGGTAACCTACGAGCAGTACTTC. Translated: CASSRQVTYEQYF.

This chain joins TRBV11-2 and TRBJ2-1, with TRBD2 matching over 8 bases. This CDR3 contains 18 residues. The junction had 14 bases not matched to a gene; V was cut back by 3 bases and J by 4 bases. Germline V CDR1 and CDR2: SGHAT, FQNNGV. CDR3: CASSFPRDGGTRYNEQFF. The CDR3 DNA reads TGTGCCAGCAGCTTCCCCCGGGACGGCGGGACTAGATACAATGAGCAGTTCTTC.

The genes are TRBV2 and TRBJ2-3, with D unresolved. Trimming cost V 0 bases and J 4 bases, with 11 bases left between them. Germline values: CDR1 SNHLY, CDR2 FYNNEI. This CDR3 is built from 15 residues. The CDR3 DNA reads TGTGCCAGCAGTGAAGCCCGTACGGGTGCAGATACGCAGTATTTT. Protein product: CASSEARTGADTQYF. Filled out from reference TRBV2 and TRBJ2-3, the complete variable domain reads EPEVTQTPSHQVTQMGQEVILRCVPISNHLYFYWYRQILGQKVEFLVSFYNNEISEKSEIFDDQFSVERPDGSNFTLKIRSTKLEDSAMYFCASSEARTGADTQYFGPGTRLTVL.

The chain uses TRBV5-6 and TRBJ2-5; D not resolved. The DNA matches TRBJ2-7 better at its end, which makes the J call doubtful. This CDR3 has 14 amino acids. Germline CDR1 SGHDT, CDR2 YYEEEE. The CDR3 region is CASSLVDSSLEQYF. The CDR3 DNA sequence: TGTGCCAGCAGCTTGGTCGATAGTAGCCTCGAGCAGTACTTC.

V gene TRBV4-2 combines with J gene TRBJ2-1, with unresolved D. CDR1 LGHNA and CDR2 YNFKEQ come from the germline V gene. The CDR3 is 16 amino acids. Trimming left V 1 base short and J 3 bases short, with 13 bases between. CDR3 in amino acids: CASSQVFDSRYNEQFF. CDR3 in DNA: TGTGCCAGCAGCCAAGTTTTCGATAGTCGCTACAATGAGCAGTTCTTC.

The V call is TRBV20-1, the J call TRBJ2-2, with a tentative D call TRBD2 (5 bases). The CDR3 totals 12 residues. Between the trimmed V and J ends, which lost 5 bases and 5 bases, there was a span of 9 bases. Germline loops: CDR1 DFQATT, CDR2 SNEGSKA (reference sequence). Here the CDR3 reads CSAARETGELFF. The CDR3 nucleotides read TGCAGTGCTGCGAGGGAAACCGGGGAGCTGTTTTTT.

This clonotype has only a few counts. The V gene is TRBV4-3, the J gene TRBJ1-6; D unclear. V lost 0 bases to trimming and J lost 0 bases, with 9 bases between them. The V gene's germline CDR1 is LGHNA and CDR2 YSLEER. The CDR3 has 17 residues. The CDR3 DNA sequence: TGCGCCAGCAGCCAAGAAAGAAAGGGCTCCTATAATTCACCCCTCCACTTT. Translation: CASSQERKGSYNSPLHF.

The V gene is TRBV20-1, the J gene TRBJ2-7, with 10 positions matching TRBD1. The CDR3 extends over 14 amino acids. The V segment lost 6 bases and the J segment 6 bases; nucleotides outside the gene matches: 11. Germline CDR1 DFQATT, CDR2 SNEGSKA (reference sequence). The CDR3, as DNA: TGCAGTGCCACGACAGGGGGCGAATGGTTCGAGCAGTACTTC. It yields the protein CSATTGGEWFEQYF.

The chain has TRBV20-1 and TRBJ2-1; 9 bases fit TRBD2. Per the germline V gene, CDR1 is DFQATT and CDR2 is SNEGSKA (reference sequence). J was trimmed by 3 bases and V by 7 bases; bases with no gene match: 10. The CDR3 has 15 residues. The CDR3 here is CSVTLRTSVYNEQFF. In DNA, the CDR3 is TGCAGTGTCACTCTGAGGACTAGCGTCTACAATGAGCAGTTCTTC.

V gene TRBV28 combines with J gene TRBJ2-7; TRBD1 might be the D (6 bases). The CDR3 covers 12 residues. The germline V and J ends were trimmed by 7 bases and 2 bases, with 9 bases remaining between them. Looked up from germline, CDR1 is MDHEN and CDR2 is SYDVKM. The CDR3 nucleotides are TGTGCCAGCACAGGGGTTACCTACGAGCAGTACTTC. It codes for CASTGVTYEQYF.

This clonotype was recorded a few times. As DNA, the CDR3 is TGTGCCAGCTCACCATATGGGACAGGGGGCACCTACGAGCAGTACTTC. It specifies CASSPYGTGGTYEQYF. The V call is TRBV18, the J call TRBJ2-7; 12 nucleotides line up with TRBD1. Trimming cost V 2 bases and J 2 bases; bases outside gene matches: 4. The germline CDR1 and CDR2 sequences are KGHSH and LQKENI. CDR3 length equals 16 residues.

This clonotype occurred a few times. The chain recombines TRBV4-3 with TRBJ2-7; the match to TRBD1 covers 7 bases. CDR3 size: 14 residues. The germline V gene encodes CDR1 LGHNA and CDR2 YSLEER. Unmatched junction bases numbered 6, after V lost 0 bases and J lost 7 bases. For the CDR3, the DNA is TGCGCCAGCAGCCAAGAATTGGGACAGAGGGAGCAGTACTTC. It codes for CASSQELGQREQYF.

The gene calls are TRBV20-1 and TRBJ2-1, with D possibly matching TRBD1 (6 bases). Germline V lookup: CDR1 DFQATT, CDR2 SNEGSKA (reference sequence). The CDR3 consists of 13 residues. Trimming took 0 bases from V and 9 from J, leaving 12 bases between them. CDR3 sequence (DNA): TGCAGTGCTAGAGATGCCCTAGGGGGTGAGCAGTTCTTC. It specifies CSARDALGGEQFF.

This chain connects TRBV10-3 to TRBJ2-5; no clear D gene. The germline V gene encodes CDR1 ENHRY and CDR2 SYGVKD. The CDR3 is 13 residues long. V shed 2 bases and J shed 1 base, with 5 bases lying between them. The CDR3 region is CAISEDPQETQYF. CDR3 sequence (DNA): TGTGCCATCAGTGAGGACCCCCAAGAGACCCAGTACTTC.

The chain recombines TRBV6-1 with TRBJ2-1, with 11 bases lining up with TRBD1. This CDR3 spans 19 amino acids. Germline lookup yields CDR1 MNHNS and CDR2 SASEGT. Trimming removed 2 bases from V and 7 bases from J; junction bases left unmatched: 16. CDR3 amino acids: CASSESPPHGQGALNEQFF. Here the CDR3 DNA reads TGTGCCAGCAGTGAATCCCCACCCCACGGACAGGGGGCCTTGAATGAGCAGTTCTTC.

The genes are TRBV7-8 and TRBJ2-1; 12 nucleotides align to TRBD2. Germline CDR1 and CDR2: SGHVS and FQNEAQ. V lost 5 bases and J lost 8; bases outside the gene matches: 10. The CDR3 sequence is 16 residues long. The CDR3 DNA reads TGTGCCAGCAGCCCACGTCCTAGCGGGGGGGCTCATGAGCAGTTCTTC. As protein: CASSPRPSGGAHEQFF. Full variable domain (remainder filled in from reference TRBV7-8 and TRBJ2-1): GAGVSQSPRYKVAKRGQDVALRCDPISGHVSLFWYQQALGQGPEFLTYFQNEAQLDKSGLPSDRFFAERPEGSVSTLKIQRTQQEDSAVYLCASSPRPSGGAHEQFFGPGTRLTVL.

This clonotype has only a few counts. J is TRBJ2-3 and V is TRBV4-2; D call uncertain. V was trimmed by 0 bases and J by 4 bases, leaving 8 bases between them. The CDR3 loop spans 14 amino acids. Germline CDR1 and CDR2: LGHNA and YNFKEQ. The CDR3: CASSQDPGPDTQYF. The DNA of the CDR3 is TGTGCCAGCAGCCAAGATCCCGGGCCAGATACGCAGTATTTT.

The sample holds a few counts of this clonotype. The J gene is TRBJ1-2, the V gene TRBV4-2; tentative D call: TRBD1 (5 bases). The CDR3 has 13 residues. Trimming pared 3 bases from V and 8 bases from J, leaving 13 bases between. In germline, CDR1 is LGHNA, CDR2 YNFKEQ. The CDR3 coding sequence is TGTGCCAGCAGCCAGTCGTCGAGGGACGGCTACACCTTC. Translation: CASSQSSRDGYTF.

The rearrangement joins TRBV15 to TRBJ2-3; possibly TRBD1 or TRBD2 for D (5 bases each). Germline CDR1 and CDR2: LNHNV and YYDKDF (reference sequence). Trimming pared 7 bases from V and 4 bases from J, leaving 9 bases between. The length of the CDR3 is 12 residues. The CDR3 spells CATTEGPDTQYF. Here the CDR3 DNA reads TGTGCCACCACCGAGGGGCCAGATACGCAGTATTTT.

This clonotype appeared a few times. The rearrangement joins TRBV20-1 to TRBJ2-7, with D unresolved. Germline V lookup: CDR1 DFQATT, CDR2 SNEGSKA (reference sequence). The V and J ends lost 0 bases and 4 bases respectively, with 16 bases between them. CDR3 length: 15 residues. CDR3 loop: CSARDQVDVAYEQYF. The CDR3 nucleotides read TGCAGTGCTAGAGACCAAGTAGACGTCGCTTACGAGCAGTACTTC.

The table lists this clonotype with many counts. The genes are TRBV7-2 and TRBJ2-5; no clear D gene. Trimming removed 6 bases from V and 2 bases from J, with 4 bases in between. Germline CDR1 SGHTA, CDR2 FQGNSA. The CDR3 spans 11 residues. The CDR3 here is CASREQETQYF. CDR3 coding DNA: TGTGCCAGCAGGGAACAAGAGACCCAGTACTTC.

The chain uses TRBV20-1 and TRBJ2-3, with 8 bases identical to TRBD2. CDR1 is DFQATT and CDR2 is SNEGSKA in the germline V gene (reference sequence). The V and J ends lost 5 bases and 0 bases, in that order; junction bases with no gene match: 4. This CDR3 region has 14 residues. This CDR3 is CSALAGFSTDTQYF. CDR3 in DNA: TGCAGTGCTTTAGCGGGATTCAGCACAGATACGCAGTATTTT.

There are a few counts of this clonotype. The J gene is TRBJ2-1, the V gene TRBV29-1; D might be TRBD1 (6 bases). CDR1 is SQVTM, CDR2 ANQGSEA, per germline. This CDR3 region has 16 residues. Trimming cost V 4 bases and J 11 bases, with 27 bases left between them. The CDR3 DNA reads TGCAGCGTTGCAAGGTTAGGGGGTCAAGGGTTGAGCCAGCAGTTCTTC. As protein: CSVARLGGQGLSQQFF.

This clonotype appeared once. V is TRBV20-1 and J is TRBJ2-1; 14 bases agree with TRBD2. This CDR3 comprises 16 residues. V dropped 0 bases and J dropped 9; count of bases not matched to a gene: 7. The germline gives CDR1 DFQATT, CDR2 SNEGSKA (reference sequence). The CDR3 loop is CSARDDGLAGGAEQFF. CDR3 bases: TGCAGTGCTAGAGATGACGGACTAGCGGGGGGTGCTGAGCAGTTCTTC.

There are many counts of this clonotype. The rearrangement uses TRBV6-2 or TRBV6-3 and TRBJ2-7; TRBD2 matches at 13 bases. Germline V lookup: CDR1 MNHEY, CDR2 SVGEGT. The CDR3 has 18 residues. The V segment lost 7 bases and the J segment 4 bases; nucleotides outside the gene matches: 16. The CDR3 sequence: CASMNGLAGEGRGYEQYF. CDR3 DNA sequence: TGTGCCAGCATGAACGGACTAGCGGGAGAAGGAAGGGGATACGAGCAGTACTTC.